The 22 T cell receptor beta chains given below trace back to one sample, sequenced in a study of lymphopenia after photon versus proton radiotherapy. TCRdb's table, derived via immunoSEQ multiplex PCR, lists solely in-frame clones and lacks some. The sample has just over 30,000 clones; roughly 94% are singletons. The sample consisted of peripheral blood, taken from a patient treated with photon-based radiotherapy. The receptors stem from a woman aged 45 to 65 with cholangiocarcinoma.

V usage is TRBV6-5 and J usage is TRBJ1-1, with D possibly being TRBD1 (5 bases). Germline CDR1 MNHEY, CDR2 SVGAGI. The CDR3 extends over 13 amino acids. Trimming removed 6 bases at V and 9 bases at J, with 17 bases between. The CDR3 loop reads CASRLRGPAQAFF. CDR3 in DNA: TGTGCCAGCAGGCTAAGGGGCCCCGCCCAAGCTTTCTTT.

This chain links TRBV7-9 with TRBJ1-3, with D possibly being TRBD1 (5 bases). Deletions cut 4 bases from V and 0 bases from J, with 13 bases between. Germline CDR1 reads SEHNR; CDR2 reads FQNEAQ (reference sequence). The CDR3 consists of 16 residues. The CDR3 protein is CASSSPGGGSGNTIYF. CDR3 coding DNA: TGTGCCAGCAGCTCTCCTGGGGGTGGCTCTGGAAACACCATATATTTT.

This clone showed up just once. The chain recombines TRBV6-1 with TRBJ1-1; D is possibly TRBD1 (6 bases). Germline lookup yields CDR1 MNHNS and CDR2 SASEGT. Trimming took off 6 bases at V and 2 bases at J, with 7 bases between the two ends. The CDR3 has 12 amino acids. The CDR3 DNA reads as TGTGCCAGCAGGGACAGTAACACTGAAGCTTTCTTT. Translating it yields CASRDSNTEAFF.

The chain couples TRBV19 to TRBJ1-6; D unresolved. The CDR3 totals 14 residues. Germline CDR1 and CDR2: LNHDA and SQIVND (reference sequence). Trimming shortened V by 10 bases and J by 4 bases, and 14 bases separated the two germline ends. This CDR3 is CATQQRPYNSPLHF. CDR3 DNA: TGTGCCACCCAACAGCGACCTTATAATTCACCCCTCCACTTT.

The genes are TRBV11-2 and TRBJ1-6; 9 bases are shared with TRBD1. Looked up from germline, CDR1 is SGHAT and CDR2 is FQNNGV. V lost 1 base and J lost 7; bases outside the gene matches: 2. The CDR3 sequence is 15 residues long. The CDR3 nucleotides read TGTGCCAGCAGCTTAGGGGACAGGGAAAATTCACCCCTCCACTTT. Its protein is CASSLGDRENSPLHF.

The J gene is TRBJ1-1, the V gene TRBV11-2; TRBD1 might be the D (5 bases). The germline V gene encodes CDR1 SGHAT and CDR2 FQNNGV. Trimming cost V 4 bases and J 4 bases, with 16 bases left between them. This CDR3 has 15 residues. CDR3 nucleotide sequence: TGTGCCAGCAGCTCACCTCCCGAGGGGACCACTGAAGCTTTCTTT. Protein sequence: CASSSPPEGTTEAFF.

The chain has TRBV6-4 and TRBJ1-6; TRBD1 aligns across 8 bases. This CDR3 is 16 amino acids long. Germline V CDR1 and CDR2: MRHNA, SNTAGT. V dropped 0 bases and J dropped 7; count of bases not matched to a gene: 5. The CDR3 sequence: CASSDSGQGVNSPLHF. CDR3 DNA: TGTGCCAGCAGTGACTCCGGACAGGGAGTCAATTCACCCCTCCACTTT.

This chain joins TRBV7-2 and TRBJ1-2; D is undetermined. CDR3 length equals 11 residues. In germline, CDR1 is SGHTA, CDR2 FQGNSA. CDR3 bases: TGTGCTTTCGGTATCGGGTATGGCTACACCTTC. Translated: CAFGIGYGYTF.

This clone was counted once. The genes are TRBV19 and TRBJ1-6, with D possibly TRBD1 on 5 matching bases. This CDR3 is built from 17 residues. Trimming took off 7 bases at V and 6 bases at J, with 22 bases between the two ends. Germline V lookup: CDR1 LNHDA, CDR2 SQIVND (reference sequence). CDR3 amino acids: CASTLAGREVRNSPLHF. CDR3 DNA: TGTGCCAGTACCCTGGCAGGGAGGGAGGTTCGTAATTCACCCCTCCACTTT. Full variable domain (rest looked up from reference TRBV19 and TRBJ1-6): DGGITQSPKYLFRKEGQNVTLSCEQNLNHDAMYWYRQDPGQGLRLIYYSQIVNDFQKGDIAEGYSVSREKKESFPLTVTSAQKNPTAFYLCASTLAGREVRNSPLHFGNGTRLTVT.

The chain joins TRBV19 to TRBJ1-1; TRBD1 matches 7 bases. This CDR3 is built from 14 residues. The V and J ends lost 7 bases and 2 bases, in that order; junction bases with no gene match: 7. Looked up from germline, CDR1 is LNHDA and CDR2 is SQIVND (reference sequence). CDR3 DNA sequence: TGTGCCAGTAACATGGGACAGTTAAACACTGAAGCTTTCTTT. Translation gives CASNMGQLNTEAFF.

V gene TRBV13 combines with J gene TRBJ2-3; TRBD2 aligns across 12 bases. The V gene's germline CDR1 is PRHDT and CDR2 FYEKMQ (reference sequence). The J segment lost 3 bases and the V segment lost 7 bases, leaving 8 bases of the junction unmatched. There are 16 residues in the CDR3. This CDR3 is CASTPPGLAGTDTQYF. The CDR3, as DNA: TGTGCCAGCACCCCCCCCGGACTAGCGGGGACAGATACGCAGTATTTT. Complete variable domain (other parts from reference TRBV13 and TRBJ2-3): AAGVIQSPRHLIKEKRETATLKCYPIPRHDTVYWYQQGPGQDPQFLISFYEKMQSDKGSIPDRFSAQQFSDYHSELNMSSLELGDSALYFCASTPPGLAGTDTQYFGPGTRLTVL.

The CDR3 loop is CASSPGNGYTF. The CDR3, as DNA: TGTGCCAGCTCACCGGGGAATGGCTACACCTTC. This chain links TRBV18 with TRBJ1-2; no firm D call. The CDR3 loop spans 11 amino acids. Trimming left V 3 bases short and J 6 bases short, with 5 bases between. From germline, CDR1 is KGHSH and CDR2 LQKENI.

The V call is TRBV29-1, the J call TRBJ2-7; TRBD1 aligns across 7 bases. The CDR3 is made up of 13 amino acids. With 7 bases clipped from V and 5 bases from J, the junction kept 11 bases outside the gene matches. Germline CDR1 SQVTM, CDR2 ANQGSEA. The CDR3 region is CSAPRQGVHEQYF. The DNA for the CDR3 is TGCAGCGCCCCAAGACAGGGTGTGCACGAGCAGTACTTC.

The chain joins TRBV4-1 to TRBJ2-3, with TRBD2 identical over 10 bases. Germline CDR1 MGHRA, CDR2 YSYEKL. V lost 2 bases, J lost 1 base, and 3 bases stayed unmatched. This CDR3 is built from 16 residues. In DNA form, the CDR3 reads TGCGCCAGCAGCCAATACCTAGCGGGGGGCACAGATACGCAGTATTTT. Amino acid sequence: CASSQYLAGGTDTQYF.

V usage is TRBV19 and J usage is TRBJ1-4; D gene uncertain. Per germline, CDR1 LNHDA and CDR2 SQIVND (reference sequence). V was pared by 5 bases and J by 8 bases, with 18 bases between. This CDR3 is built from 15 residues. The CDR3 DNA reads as TGTGCCAGTAGTCTCCTGGAGGTCGTCGGGGAAAAACTGTTTTTT. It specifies CASSLLEVVGEKLFF. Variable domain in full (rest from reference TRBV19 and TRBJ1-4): DGGITQSPKYLFRKEGQNVTLSCEQNLNHDAMYWYRQDPGQGLRLIYYSQIVNDFQKGDIAEGYSVSREKKESFPLTVTSAQKNPTAFYLCASSLLEVVGEKLFFGSGTQLSVL.

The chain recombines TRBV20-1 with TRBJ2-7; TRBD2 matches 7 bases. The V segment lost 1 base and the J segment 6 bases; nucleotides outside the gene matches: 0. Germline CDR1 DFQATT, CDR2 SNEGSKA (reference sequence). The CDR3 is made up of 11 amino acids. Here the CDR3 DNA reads TGCAGTGCTAGAGGCGGGAGCGAGCAGTACTTC. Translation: CSARGGSEQYF.

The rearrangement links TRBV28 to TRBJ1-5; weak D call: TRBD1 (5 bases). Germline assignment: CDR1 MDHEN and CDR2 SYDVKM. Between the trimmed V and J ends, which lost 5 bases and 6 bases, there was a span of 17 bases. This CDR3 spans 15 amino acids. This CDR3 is CASSPQGLVVQPQHF. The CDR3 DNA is TGTGCCAGCAGTCCCCAGGGTCTGGTGGTTCAGCCCCAGCATTTT.

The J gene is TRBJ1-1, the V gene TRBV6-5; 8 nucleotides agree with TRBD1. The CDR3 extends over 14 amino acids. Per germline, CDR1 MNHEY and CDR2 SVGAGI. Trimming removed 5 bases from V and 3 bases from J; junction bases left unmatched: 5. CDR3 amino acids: CASSPGQGYTEAFF. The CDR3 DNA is TGTGCCAGCAGTCCAGGACAGGGTTACACTGAAGCTTTCTTT.

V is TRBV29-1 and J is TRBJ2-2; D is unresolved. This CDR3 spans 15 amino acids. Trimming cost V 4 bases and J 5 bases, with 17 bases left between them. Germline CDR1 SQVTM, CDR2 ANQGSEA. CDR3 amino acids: CSVAFTQFRTGELFF. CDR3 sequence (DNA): TGCAGCGTTGCTTTTACTCAGTTTAGGACCGGGGAGCTGTTTTTT.

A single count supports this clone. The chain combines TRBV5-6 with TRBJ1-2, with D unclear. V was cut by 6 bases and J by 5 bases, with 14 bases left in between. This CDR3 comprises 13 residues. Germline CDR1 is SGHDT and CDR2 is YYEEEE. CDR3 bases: TGTGCCAGCATCGGCAGGCGCCGTTATGGCTACACCTTC. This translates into CASIGRRRYGYTF.

The DNA of the CDR3 is TGTGCCATCAGTCAGAGCGGAGGGGTAGTAGTCACTGAAGCTTTCTTT. Protein sequence: CAISQSGGVVVTEAFF. V is TRBV10-3 and J is TRBJ1-1, with D possibly being TRBD1 (5 bases). CDR1 and CDR2 (germline): ENHRY, SYGVKD. The CDR3 extends over 16 amino acids. Trimming stripped 5 bases from V and 4 bases from J, with 20 bases between.

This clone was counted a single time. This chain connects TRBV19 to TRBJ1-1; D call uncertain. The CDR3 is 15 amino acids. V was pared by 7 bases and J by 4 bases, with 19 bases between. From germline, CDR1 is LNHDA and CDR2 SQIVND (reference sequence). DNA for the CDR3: TGTGCCAGTACCGATCGAGCACTCCGGGGCACTGAAGCTTTCTTT. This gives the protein CASTDRALRGTEAFF. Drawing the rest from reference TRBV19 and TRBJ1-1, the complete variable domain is DGGITQSPKYLFRKEGQNVTLSCEQNLNHDAMYWYRQDPGQGLRLIYYSQIVNDFQKGDIAEGYSVSREKKESFPLTVTSAQKNPTAFYLCASTDRALRGTEAFFGQGTRLTVV.